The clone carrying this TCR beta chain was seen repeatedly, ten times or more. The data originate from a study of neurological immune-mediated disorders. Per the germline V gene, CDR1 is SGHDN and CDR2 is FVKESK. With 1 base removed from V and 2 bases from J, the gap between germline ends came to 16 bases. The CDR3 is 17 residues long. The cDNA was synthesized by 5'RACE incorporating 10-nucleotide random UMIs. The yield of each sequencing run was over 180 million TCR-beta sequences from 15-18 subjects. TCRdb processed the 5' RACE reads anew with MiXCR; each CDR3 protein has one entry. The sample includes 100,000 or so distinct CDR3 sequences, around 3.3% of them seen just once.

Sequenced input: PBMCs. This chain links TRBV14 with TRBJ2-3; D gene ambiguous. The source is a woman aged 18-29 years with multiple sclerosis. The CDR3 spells CASSQVRRLTATDTQYF. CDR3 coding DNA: TGTGCCAGCAGCCAAGTCAGAAGACTTACCGCCACAGATACGCAGTATTTT.